These T cell receptor beta chains were read from a single sample in a study of metastatic and nonmetastatic thyroid tumors. TCRdb reprocessed the PCR reads using MiXCR. The top ten clones hold 23% of a sample with approximately 15,000 clones, 3% to 4% of them seen once. The sequenced sample was tumor tissue. These receptors were obtained from a female donor with papillary thyroid cancer or a benign thyroid nodule (not recorded which). Some clones in this sample may be carry-over from other donors' samples. Both conserved end residues are part of each CDR3. The order of the fields is CDR3 DNA, CDR3 protein, V gene, J gene, clone size, D gene. The D gene is left open where the match is weak. The listing skips clone size in some rows; elsewhere it reads once, few, many or a size class.

cdr3_nt: TGTGCCAGCAGTGAAGAGACTAGCGGGAGTAGTGAGCAGTTCTTC
cdr3_aa: CASSEETSGSSEQFF
v_call: TRBV6-1
j_call: TRBJ2-1
clone_size: few
d_call: TRBD2

cdr3_nt: TGTGCCACCAGTGACTCCTCCGGAAACACCATATATTTT
cdr3_aa: CATSDSSGNTIYF
v_call: TRBV24-1
j_call: TRBJ1-3
clone_size: NA
d_call: NA

cdr3_nt: TGTGCCAGCAGTCGGGGGGGCGCCGGGGAGCTGTTTTTT
cdr3_aa: CASSRGGAGELFF
v_call: TRBV3-1
j_call: TRBJ2-2
clone_size: NA
d_call: TRBD2

cdr3_nt: TGTGCCAGCAGTGAGGGCTCTGGGGCCAACGTCCTGACTTTC
cdr3_aa: CASSEGSGANVLTF
v_call: TRBV6-4
j_call: TRBJ2-6
clone_size: few
d_call: NA

cdr3_nt: TGTGCCAGCAGTTTATTAGTTAGGGAACTGAACACTGAAGCTTTCTTT
cdr3_aa: CASSLLVRELNTEAFF
v_call: TRBV28
j_call: TRBJ1-1
clone_size: NA
d_call: NA

cdr3_nt: TGCGCCAGCAGCTTGGCGAACGGAAGGAACACTGAAGCTTTCTTT
cdr3_aa: CASSLANGRNTEAFF
v_call: TRBV5-1
j_call: TRBJ1-1
clone_size: few
d_call: NA

cdr3_nt: TGTGCCAGTAGTACCCCGGGACAGCCGACCTACGAGCAGTACTTC
cdr3_aa: CASSTPGQPTYEQYF
v_call: TRBV19
j_call: TRBJ2-7
clone_size: few
d_call: TRBD1

cdr3_nt: TGCGCCAGCAGCCGAACAGCAACCGGGGAGCTGTTTTTT
cdr3_aa: CASSRTATGELFF
v_call: TRBV4-1
j_call: TRBJ2-2
clone_size: NA
d_call: NA

cdr3_nt: TGTGCCAGCAGTTTGAGTAGCGAGGCTCAAGAGACCCAGTACTTC
cdr3_aa: CASSLSSEAQETQYF
v_call: TRBV28
j_call: TRBJ2-5
clone_size: NA
d_call: NA

cdr3_nt: TGTGCCAGCAGCCCACGACAGGGGGCTGGAAACACCATATATTTT
cdr3_aa: CASSPRQGAGNTIYF
v_call: TRBV9
j_call: TRBJ1-3
clone_size: NA
d_call: TRBD1

cdr3_nt: TGTGCCTGGAGTGTAGGGACAGGGCGGTATCAGCCCCAGCATTTT
cdr3_aa: CAWSVGTGRYQPQHF
v_call: TRBV30
j_call: TRBJ1-5
clone_size: few
d_call: TRBD1

cdr3_nt: TGTGCTAGCAACCCAGGACTACTTAATGAGCAGTTCTTC
cdr3_aa: CASNPGLLNEQFF
v_call: TRBV7-7
j_call: TRBJ2-1
clone_size: NA
d_call: NA

cdr3_nt: TGTGCCAGCTCTACAGGCTATAATTCACCCCTCCACTTT
cdr3_aa: CASSTGYNSPLHF
v_call: TRBV25-1
j_call: TRBJ1-6
clone_size: few
d_call: NA

cdr3_nt: TGTGCCAGCAGTTCTCCGACAGGGGGCCTCTCCTACGAGCAGTACTTC
cdr3_aa: CASSSPTGGLSYEQYF
v_call: TRBV6-5
j_call: TRBJ2-7
clone_size: few
d_call: TRBD1

cdr3_nt: TGTGCCAGCAGTCGTTTGACAGGGTCAGAGACCCAGTACTTC
cdr3_aa: CASSRLTGSETQYF
v_call: TRBV28
j_call: TRBJ2-5
clone_size: NA
d_call: TRBD1

cdr3_nt: TGTGCCAGCAGTTTACGTCGACAGATCTATGGCTACACCTTC
cdr3_aa: CASSLRRQIYGYTF
v_call: TRBV28
j_call: TRBJ1-2
clone_size: large
d_call: NA

cdr3_nt: TGTGCCAGTAGGTCCCTCCGGGGTTCCACTGAAGCTTTCTTT
cdr3_aa: CASRSLRGSTEAFF
v_call: TRBV19
j_call: TRBJ1-1
clone_size: NA
d_call: NA

cdr3_nt: TGTGCCAGCAGTGACTCTTTCGGTAGCACAGATACGCAGTATTTT
cdr3_aa: CASSDSFGSTDTQYF
v_call: TRBV6-4
j_call: TRBJ2-3
clone_size: NA
d_call: NA

cdr3_nt: TGCAGTGCTATACCGACTAGCGGGACAGACGAGCAGTACTTC
cdr3_aa: CSAIPTSGTDEQYF
v_call: TRBV20-1
j_call: TRBJ2-7
clone_size: few
d_call: TRBD2

cdr3_nt: TGTGCCAGCAGTGAAAGAGGGCTAGCGGGAGGTGAGACCGGGGAGCTGTTTTTT
cdr3_aa: CASSERGLAGGETGELFF
v_call: TRBV6-1
j_call: TRBJ2-2
clone_size: few
d_call: TRBD2

cdr3_nt: TGTGCCACCAGTGATGGACTAGTGGATGCCGGGGAGCTGTTTTTT
cdr3_aa: CATSDGLVDAGELFF
v_call: TRBV24-1
j_call: TRBJ2-2
clone_size: many
d_call: TRBD2

cdr3_nt: TGCGCCAGCAGCGGGGCTAGCGGGAATTACAATGAGCAGTTCTTC
cdr3_aa: CASSGASGNYNEQFF
v_call: TRBV5-1
j_call: TRBJ2-1
clone_size: few
d_call: TRBD2

cdr3_nt: TGCAGTGCTAGCCCCACTAGCGGGACGGCGGGGGGCGATACGCAGTATTTT
cdr3_aa: CSASPTSGTAGGDTQYF
v_call: TRBV20-1
j_call: TRBJ2-3
clone_size: few
d_call: TRBD2

cdr3_nt: TGTGCCAGCATGGGGACAGGGGAGTATGGGGAGCTGTTTTTT
cdr3_aa: CASMGTGEYGELFF
v_call: TRBV6-1
j_call: TRBJ2-2
clone_size: NA
d_call: TRBD1

cdr3_nt: TGTGCCAGCAGTTTAAATGGCATATTGGGCTACACCTTC
cdr3_aa: CASSLNGILGYTF
v_call: TRBV27
j_call: TRBJ1-2
clone_size: few
d_call: NA

cdr3_nt: TGTGCCAGCAGCCCAACTCTAGCGGAGCCCTCCTACGAGCAGTACTTC
cdr3_aa: CASSPTLAEPSYEQYF
v_call: TRBV11-1
j_call: TRBJ2-7
clone_size: NA
d_call: TRBD2

cdr3_nt: TGTGCCAGCAGCTTAGAGGGCGGTTCCCACGAGCAGTACTTC
cdr3_aa: CASSLEGGSHEQYF
v_call: TRBV7-9
j_call: TRBJ2-7
clone_size: few
d_call: NA

cdr3_nt: TGTGCCTGTAGCGCGAGCCGGGACAGCTTCTATGGCTACACCTTC
cdr3_aa: CACSASRDSFYGYTF
v_call: TRBV5-6
j_call: TRBJ1-2
clone_size: NA
d_call: TRBD1

cdr3_nt: TGTGCCAGCAGAGTTGGGGACAGATATAATTCACCCCTCCACTTT
cdr3_aa: CASRVGDRYNSPLHF
v_call: TRBV6-1
j_call: TRBJ1-6
clone_size: NA
d_call: TRBD1

cdr3_nt: TGTGCCAGCAGGTACAAGGCTAGCTCTTACAATGAGCAGTTCTTC
cdr3_aa: CASRYKASSYNEQFF
v_call: TRBV6-5
j_call: TRBJ2-1
clone_size: NA
d_call: NA

cdr3_nt: TGTGCCAGCGAAAAGAACCCATACAATGAGCAGTTCTTC
cdr3_aa: CASEKNPYNEQFF
v_call: TRBV28
j_call: TRBJ2-1
clone_size: medium-sized
d_call: NA

cdr3_nt: TGTGCCAGCAGTTATGTCGTGTTCGCAGATATGCAGTATTTT
cdr3_aa: CASSYVVFADMQYF
v_call: TRBV12-3/TRBV12-4
j_call: TRBJ2-3
clone_size: NA
d_call: NA

cdr3_nt: TGTGCCAGCAGTCCCCACGGAGGGGGTTCCAATGAGCAGTTCTTC
cdr3_aa: CASSPHGGGSNEQFF
v_call: TRBV27
j_call: TRBJ2-1
clone_size: NA
d_call: NA

cdr3_nt: TGTGCCAGCAGCTTGGGTGTGTTGCCCTCCTACGAGCAGTACTTC
cdr3_aa: CASSLGVLPSYEQYF
v_call: TRBV5-8
j_call: TRBJ2-7
clone_size: few
d_call: NA

cdr3_nt: TGTGCCACCATGGCCGGGTCCCTCCAGACAGGGCCCCAAGAGACCCAGTACTTC
cdr3_aa: CATMAGSLQTGPQETQYF
v_call: TRBV24-1
j_call: TRBJ2-5
clone_size: NA
d_call: TRBD1

cdr3_nt: TGTGCCAGCAACCACAGGGCGTCAACCGGGGAGCTGTTTTTT
cdr3_aa: CASNHRASTGELFF
v_call: TRBV11-1
j_call: TRBJ2-2
clone_size: many
d_call: NA

cdr3_nt: TGTGCCAGCAGTTACGCCGGTCCGTCCTACGAGCAGTACTTC
cdr3_aa: CASSYAGPSYEQYF
v_call: TRBV6-2/TRBV6-3
j_call: TRBJ2-7
clone_size: NA
d_call: NA

cdr3_nt: TGTGCCAGCAGTGACAGGGGGCAACGTGAGCAGTTCTTC
cdr3_aa: CASSDRGQREQFF
v_call: TRBV6-2/TRBV6-3
j_call: TRBJ2-1
clone_size: NA
d_call: TRBD1

cdr3_nt: TGTGCCAGCAGTTACGGGAGAGGCTATGGCTACACCTTC
cdr3_aa: CASSYGRGYGYTF
v_call: TRBV6-6
j_call: TRBJ1-2
clone_size: NA
d_call: NA

cdr3_nt: TGTGCCAGCAGTACACTAGCGGGAGTGTCCTACGAGCAGTACTTC
cdr3_aa: CASSTLAGVSYEQYF
v_call: TRBV27
j_call: TRBJ2-7
clone_size: few
d_call: TRBD2

cdr3_nt: TGTGCCACCAGCAGAGCAGGGGTTGGCTATAATTCACCCCTCCACTTT
cdr3_aa: CATSRAGVGYNSPLHF
v_call: TRBV15
j_call: TRBJ1-6
clone_size: NA
d_call: NA

cdr3_nt: TGTGCCAGCAGCTCAGGCAGCTCCTACAATGAGCAGTTCTTC
cdr3_aa: CASSSGSSYNEQFF
v_call: TRBV12-3/TRBV12-4
j_call: TRBJ2-1
clone_size: few
d_call: NA

cdr3_nt: TGTGCCAGTAGTCCCCGGGACGGCCATAACTATGGCTACACCTTC
cdr3_aa: CASSPRDGHNYGYTF
v_call: TRBV19
j_call: TRBJ1-2
clone_size: few
d_call: NA

cdr3_nt: TGTGCCAGCACTCGGGACAGGGAGGCCTACGAGCAGTACTTC
cdr3_aa: CASTRDREAYEQYF
v_call: TRBV2
j_call: TRBJ2-7
clone_size: few
d_call: TRBD1

cdr3_nt: TGTGCCAGCAGTAAACAGGGATACACCATATATTTT
cdr3_aa: CASSKQGYTIYF
v_call: TRBV28
j_call: TRBJ1-3
clone_size: few
d_call: NA

cdr3_nt: TGTGCCAGCAGTCTCAGGGGGCTCGGCACTGAAGCTTTCTTT
cdr3_aa: CASSLRGLGTEAFF
v_call: TRBV12-3/TRBV12-4
j_call: TRBJ1-1
clone_size: NA
d_call: TRBD1

cdr3_nt: TGTGCCAGCAGACAATCGACTAGCGGCTATCACGAGCAGTACTTC
cdr3_aa: CASRQSTSGYHEQYF
v_call: TRBV27
j_call: TRBJ2-7
clone_size: NA
d_call: TRBD2

cdr3_nt: TGTGCCAGCAGTCCCCGGACGGATAACACCGGGGAGCTGTTTTTT
cdr3_aa: CASSPRTDNTGELFF
v_call: TRBV27
j_call: TRBJ2-2
clone_size: many
d_call: NA

cdr3_nt: TGTGCCAGCAGTTTCAACCCGGGACTAGCGGGAGGGGGAGTAGATACGCAGTATTTT
cdr3_aa: CASSFNPGLAGGGVDTQYF
v_call: TRBV6-5
j_call: TRBJ2-3
clone_size: NA
d_call: TRBD2

cdr3_nt: TGTGCCAGCAGTTTTGGGGGCTCGGGCAATCAGCCCCAGCATTTT
cdr3_aa: CASSFGGSGNQPQHF
v_call: TRBV12-3/TRBV12-4
j_call: TRBJ1-5
clone_size: few
d_call: NA

cdr3_nt: TGTGCCAGCAGTTTAGCGTGGGCCGGGGAGCTGTTTTTT
cdr3_aa: CASSLAWAGELFF
v_call: TRBV12-3/TRBV12-4
j_call: TRBJ2-2
clone_size: NA
d_call: NA

cdr3_nt: TGTGCCAGCAGTATGATAGCGGGAGGGGGAGTAGATACGCAGTATTTT
cdr3_aa: CASSMIAGGGVDTQYF
v_call: TRBV27
j_call: TRBJ2-3
clone_size: NA
d_call: TRBD2

cdr3_nt: TGTGCCACCAGCAAAAGCACAAAGGACTATGGCTACACCTTC
cdr3_aa: CATSKSTKDYGYTF
v_call: TRBV15
j_call: TRBJ1-2
clone_size: few
d_call: NA

cdr3_nt: TGTGCCAGCAACAAACAGGGGACTAATGAAAAACTGTTTTTT
cdr3_aa: CASNKQGTNEKLFF
v_call: TRBV28
j_call: TRBJ1-4
clone_size: medium-sized
d_call: TRBD1

cdr3_nt: TGTGCCAGCAGTAATCCGGGACCCAGCGGGGAGCAGTTCTTC
cdr3_aa: CASSNPGPSGEQFF
v_call: TRBV9
j_call: TRBJ2-1
clone_size: few
d_call: NA

cdr3_nt: TGTGCCAGCAGAGCAGGTTCCTACAATGAGCAGTTCTTC
cdr3_aa: CASRAGSYNEQFF
v_call: TRBV6-2/TRBV6-3
j_call: TRBJ2-1
clone_size: NA
d_call: NA

cdr3_nt: TGTGCCAGCAGCTTAAATTCAGGGCACTACGAGCAGTACTTC
cdr3_aa: CASSLNSGHYEQYF
v_call: TRBV7-2
j_call: TRBJ2-7
clone_size: few
d_call: NA